This T cell receptor (beta chain) was captured in a study of PD-1 and CTLA-4 blockade in melanoma. Only in-frame clones appear in the TCRdb table, and some are missing; sequencing was by immunoSEQ multiplex PCR. The data contain about 16,000 clones, approximately 70% of them singletons. Looked up from germline, CDR1 is SGHKS and CDR2 is YYEKEE (reference sequence). Trimming stripped 0 bases from V and 0 bases from J, with 12 bases between. The CDR3 has 16 residues. There are a few counts of this clone. The starting material was CD8+ T cells from peripheral blood, obtained from a patient given anti-PD-1 treatment. The genes are TRBV5-5 and TRBJ1-2; D remains ambiguous. The receptor was derived from a human donor with melanoma. CDR3 coding DNA: TGTGCCAGCAGCTTGGAGCCAGAAATACCTAACTATGGCTACACCTTC. This codes for CASSLEPEIPNYGYTF. Supplemented by reference TRBV5-5 and TRBJ1-2, the full variable domain reads DAGVTQSPTHLIKTRGQQVTLRCSPISGHKSVSWYQQVLGQGPQFIFQYYEKEERGRGNFPDRFSARQFPNYSSELNVNALLLGDSALYLCASSLEPEIPNYGYTFGSGTRLTVV.